The 31 T cell receptor beta chains presented below share a single source sample, sequenced in a study of blood T cell repertoires in COVID-19. Libraries were prepared by immunoSEQ multiplex PCR; TCRdb keeps only in-frame clonotypes and omits some of them. The sample lists 200,000 to 250,000 clones; 70% to 90% were seen once. The sequenced sample was peripheral blood. These receptors all come from a man aged 18 to 29 with active or convalescent COVID-19.

This clone was found a few times. The chain uses TRBV29-1 and TRBJ1-3; 7 nucleotides line up with TRBD1. The length of the CDR3 is 14 residues. Unmatched junction bases numbered 6, after V lost 7 bases and J lost 0 bases. Germline values: CDR1 SQVTM, CDR2 ANQGSEA. CDR3 sequence (DNA): TGCAGCGCTTGGGACAGTTACTCTGGAAACACCATATATTTT. Amino acid sequence: CSAWDSYSGNTIYF.

The chain employs TRBV7-9 and TRBJ1-2; 7 nucleotides align to TRBD1. Germline CDR1 SEHNR, CDR2 FQNEAQ (reference sequence). The junction had 9 bases not matched to a gene; V was cut back by 4 bases and J by 4 bases. The CDR3 is 15 residues long. The DNA of the CDR3 is TGTGCCAGCAGCTCCACAGACAGGGCTGGCTATGGCTACACCTTC. It translates to CASSSTDRAGYGYTF.

V gene TRBV10-2 combines with J gene TRBJ1-3; 7 bases map to TRBD1. After removal of 6 bases from V and 2 bases from J, the junction contained 4 bases not matched to a gene. CDR1 is WSHSY and CDR2 is SAAADI in the germline V gene. This CDR3 is 14 amino acids long. The DNA for the CDR3 is TGCGCCAGCAGGCCAGGGGGGACTGGAAACACCATATATTTT. Its translation: CASRPGGTGNTIYF.

The chain joins TRBV5-4 to TRBJ2-5; D remains unclear. Trimming left V 5 bases short and J 0 bases short, with 8 bases between. The CDR3 loop spans 13 amino acids. Germline CDR1 and CDR2: SGHNT and YYREEE (reference sequence). CDR3 DNA sequence: TGTGCCAGCAGTACAGTCTACCAAGAGACCCAGTACTTC. Protein: CASSTVYQETQYF.

This clone was detected only a few times. Germline is not matched at one junction end, which may reflect a read error. The chain couples TRBV6-6 to TRBJ2-7, with 7 bases matching TRBD1. The CDR3 has 11 residues. From germline, CDR1 is MNHNY and CDR2 SVGAGI (reference sequence). The CDR3 DNA sequence: TGTGCCAGCAGTTCGCCGGGACAGACGTCCTTC. Protein sequence: CASSSPGQTSF.

The gene calls are TRBV2 and TRBJ1-2; 8 nucleotides match TRBD1. Looked up from germline, CDR1 is SNHLY and CDR2 is FYNNEI. V lost 5 bases and J lost 8; bases outside the gene matches: 10. This CDR3 is 14 amino acids long. The DNA of the CDR3 is TGTGCCAGCAGTCCTCTGGGACAGGTGGGAGGCTACACCTTC. Its translation is CASSPLGQVGGYTF.

This rearrangement joins TRBV11-2 to TRBJ1-1; 10 nucleotides match TRBD1. The germline V gene encodes CDR1 SGHAT and CDR2 FQNNGV. The CDR3 covers 16 residues. After removal of 4 bases from V and 2 bases from J, the junction contained 7 bases not matched to a gene. In DNA form, the CDR3 reads TGTGCCAGCAGCTCCCCCGGGACAGGGGTCAACACTGAAGCTTTCTTT. It encodes CASSSPGTGVNTEAFF.

V and J are TRBV6-6 and TRBJ2-7, with 10 bases identical to TRBD2. After removal of 8 bases from V and 5 bases from J, the junction contained 6 bases not matched to a gene. Germline values: CDR1 MNHNY, CDR2 SVGAGI (reference sequence). This CDR3 is 13 amino acids long. The CDR3 DNA reads as TGTGCCAGCGGACAGCGGGAGGGTAACGAGCAGTACTTC. Encoded protein: CASGQREGNEQYF.

The chain employs TRBV27 and TRBJ1-3; D is undetermined. This CDR3 region has 15 residues. Germline loops: CDR1 MNHEY, CDR2 SMNVEV (reference sequence). V gave up 2 bases and J gave up 9 bases, with 17 bases separating them. The CDR3 sequence: CASSLNVPPSGTIYF. DNA of the CDR3: TGTGCCAGCAGTTTAAACGTCCCTCCTTCAGGCACCATATATTTT.

This clone came up a few times. The chain recombines TRBV4-2 with TRBJ1-2; unclear D gene. The CDR3 runs 14 residues. V was cut by 0 bases and J by 4 bases, with 9 bases left in between. Germline-derived CDR1 and CDR2 are LGHNA and YNFKEQ. The CDR3 DNA is TGTGCCAGCAGCCAAGATAGGGAGTTCTATGGCTACACCTTC. Its protein is CASSQDREFYGYTF.

The chain employs TRBV6-5 and TRBJ2-7, with 8 bases that match TRBD2. This CDR3 has 13 residues. J lost 6 bases, V lost 6 bases, and 7 bases had no gene match. From germline, CDR1 is MNHEY and CDR2 SVGAGI. CDR3 nucleotides: TGTGCCAGCAGGTCCGGGAGGGCCGGCGAGCAGTACTTC. Its translation is CASRSGRAGEQYF.

This sequence joins TRBV4-2 and TRBJ1-2; no reliable D call. The CDR3 extends over 13 amino acids. CDR1 and CDR2 from the germline V gene are LGHNA and YNFKEQ. The germline V and J ends were trimmed by 0 bases and 4 bases, with 6 bases remaining between them. CDR3 in DNA: TGTGCCAGCAGCCAAGAGATGGCCTATGGCTACACCTTC. Protein product: CASSQEMAYGYTF.

V usage is TRBV27 and J usage is TRBJ2-3; TRBD2 is a possible D gene (6 bases). This CDR3 contains 16 residues. V lost 6 bases and J lost 0, with 16 bases in between. The germline CDR1 and CDR2 sequences are MNHEY and SMNVEV (reference sequence). CDR3 nucleotides: TGTGCCAGCAGGCTGCAGGTTAGCGGCAGCACAGATACGCAGTATTTT. Translating it yields CASRLQVSGSTDTQYF.

J is TRBJ1-2 and V is TRBV5-1; TRBD1 agrees at 7 bases. The CDR3 extends over 14 amino acids. The V and J ends lost 0 bases and 7 bases, in that order; junction bases with no gene match: 6. Germline loops: CDR1 SGHRS, CDR2 YFSETQ. Written as DNA, the CDR3 is TGCGCCAGCAGCTTGGTGCGACAGGGTGGTGGCTACACCTTC. Residues: CASSLVRQGGGYTF.

This rearrangement joins TRBV18 to TRBJ2-7, with D perhaps matching TRBD1 (6 bases). Germline V gene lookup returns CDR1 KGHSH and CDR2 LQKENI. The CDR3 has 14 residues. Trimming removed 5 bases from V and 5 bases from J, with 16 bases in between. The CDR3, as DNA: TGTGCCAGCTCAAAACAGGGCCTTCTGGACGAGCAGTACTTC. Translated, it gives CASSKQGLLDEQYF.

In nucleotides, the CDR3 is TGCAGCGCAAAAGGATCCGGGTCCTGGGACACCGGGGAGCTGTTTTTT. Translating it yields CSAKGSGSWDTGELFF. The V gene is TRBV29-1, the J gene TRBJ2-2, with D uncertain. The CDR3 has 16 amino acids. V gave up 7 bases and J gave up 3 bases, with 21 bases separating them. Germline values: CDR1 SQVTM, CDR2 ANQGSEA.

The chain couples TRBV19 to TRBJ1-2, with D maybe TRBD1 (6 bases). V lost 5 bases and J lost 8, with 15 bases in between. This CDR3 is built from 13 residues. CDR1 is LNHDA and CDR2 is SQIVND in the germline V gene (reference sequence). CDR3 amino acids: CASSPGTPGGYTF. In DNA, the CDR3 is TGTGCCAGTAGTCCCGGGACACCGGGCGGCTACACCTTC.

The rearrangement uses TRBV7-8 and TRBJ1-2, with no clear D. The CDR3 is 15 amino acids. V was cut by 1 base and J by 1 base, with 10 bases left in between. Germline V gene sequence: CDR1 SGHVS, CDR2 FQNEAQ. The CDR3 reads CASSLEQTLNYGYTF. The CDR3 bases are TGTGCCAGCAGCTTAGAGCAGACTCTTAACTATGGCTACACCTTC.

The V and J genes are TRBV20-1 and TRBJ1-1, with TRBD1 as a possible D gene (6 bases). CDR3 length equals 11 residues. Germline-derived CDR1 and CDR2 are DFQATT and SNEGSKA (reference sequence). With 5 bases removed from V and 6 bases from J, the gap between germline ends came to 10 bases. CDR3 amino acids: CSAARGPEAFF. The DNA for the CDR3 is TGCAGTGCTGCCAGGGGCCCTGAAGCTTTCTTT.

V gene TRBV6-2 or TRBV6-3 combines with J gene TRBJ2-1; 10 bases are a match to TRBD2. The V gene's germline CDR1 is MNHEY and CDR2 SVGEGT. This CDR3 contains 20 residues. V was clipped by 2 bases and J by 4 bases; unmatched bases: 17. The DNA for the CDR3 is TGTGCCAGCAGTTACCCCCTTTCAGCGGGGGGGCCCCTACTGTACAATGAGCAGTTCTTC. Its translation: CASSYPLSAGGPLLYNEQFF.

The rearrangement joins TRBV14 to TRBJ2-7; 10 nucleotides agree with TRBD2. V shed 1 base and J 3 bases; nucleotides not matched to a gene: 6. Germline assignment: CDR1 SGHDN and CDR2 FVKESK. CDR3 length equals 16 residues. The DNA of the CDR3 is TGTGCCAGCAGCCAAGCCCCACTAGCGGGAAGCTACGAGCAGTACTTC. Protein sequence: CASSQAPLAGSYEQYF.

The chain has TRBV5-5 and TRBJ2-1, with TRBD2 as a possible D gene (6 bases). V was pared by 4 bases and J by 4 bases, with 12 bases between. Germline V gene sequence: CDR1 SGHKS, CDR2 YYEKEE (reference sequence). This CDR3 is built from 14 residues. Here the CDR3 reads CASSPVRGYNEQFF. The CDR3 DNA sequence: TGTGCCAGCAGCCCCGTTCGGGGGTACAATGAGCAGTTCTTC.

The V gene is TRBV11-3, the J gene TRBJ1-1, with 7 bases aligning to TRBD1. CDR3 length: 12 amino acids. CDR1 is SGHNT and CDR2 is YENEEA in the germline V gene. V shed 3 bases and J 6 bases; nucleotides not matched to a gene: 1. The CDR3 here is CASSFTGAEAFF. DNA for the CDR3: TGTGCCAGCAGCTTTACAGGGGCTGAAGCTTTCTTT.

This clone was seen just once. The chain couples TRBV7-2 to TRBJ2-1; TRBD2 aligns across 11 bases. V lost 3 bases to trimming and J lost 7 bases; unmatched junction nucleotides: 5. The CDR3 runs 15 residues. Germline V gene lookup returns CDR1 SGHTA and CDR2 FQGNSA. DNA for the CDR3: TGTGCCAGCAGCTTCCTAGCGGGAGGAGGGAATGAGCAGTTCTTC. Protein product: CASSFLAGGGNEQFF.

This clone was recorded once. The chain employs TRBV6-4 and TRBJ1-1, with TRBD1 as a possible D gene (5 bases). The CDR3 extends over 15 amino acids. Per germline, CDR1 MRHNA and CDR2 SNTAGT. V was cut by 4 bases and J by 5 bases, with 17 bases left in between. CDR3: CASSASAGFWTEAFF. CDR3 DNA sequence: TGTGCCAGCAGTGCCAGCGCAGGGTTTTGGACTGAAGCTTTCTTT.

The V call is TRBV24-1, the J call TRBJ2-2, with TRBD2 identical over 9 bases. From germline, CDR1 is KGHDR and CDR2 SFDVKD. This CDR3 has 16 residues. Trimming took 4 bases from V and 0 from J; bases not matched to a gene: 2. CDR3 sequence reads: CATSEASGTNTGELFF. The CDR3 DNA sequence: TGTGCCACCAGTGAGGCTAGCGGGACGAACACCGGGGAGCTGTTTTTT.

The rearrangement links TRBV19 to TRBJ2-1; 7 bases agree with TRBD1. The CDR3 is made up of 16 amino acids. Trimming cost V 3 bases and J 3 bases; bases outside gene matches: 8. Germline CDR1 reads LNHDA; CDR2 reads SQIVND (reference sequence). The CDR3 protein is CASSIVRGLGYNEQFF. The CDR3 DNA reads as TGTGCCAGTAGTATCGTGAGGGGGCTGGGCTACAATGAGCAGTTCTTC.

The rearrangement links TRBV5-1 to TRBJ1-3, with 9 nucleotides matching TRBD1. The V gene's germline CDR1 is SGHRS and CDR2 YFSETQ. The V gene end was trimmed by 0 bases and the J gene end by 4 bases; junction bases not matched to a gene: 5. This CDR3 region has 16 residues. The CDR3 DNA sequence: TGCGCCAGCAGCTTGGCCGGGACAGGGTTCGGAAACACCATATATTTT. Its translation is CASSLAGTGFGNTIYF.

This chain uses TRBV2 with TRBJ1-3; D ambiguous. Trimming removed 4 bases from V and 0 bases from J, with 10 bases in between. The CDR3 spans 15 residues. Germline V gene lookup returns CDR1 SNHLY and CDR2 FYNNEI. The CDR3 sequence: CASSGTTSSGNTIYF. The CDR3 DNA follows: TGTGCCAGCAGTGGAACTACTTCCTCTGGAAACACCATATATTTT.

V usage is TRBV7-2 and J usage is TRBJ2-7; a possible D gene is TRBD2 (5 bases). This CDR3 has 14 amino acids. The germline V gene has CDR1 SGHTA and CDR2 FQGNSA. Trimming stripped 6 bases from V and 0 bases from J, with 12 bases between. This CDR3 reads CASRPGGSSYEQYF. CDR3 sequence (DNA): TGTGCCAGCAGACCGGGCGGGTCCTCCTACGAGCAGTACTTC.

The chain joins TRBV5-6 to TRBJ2-1, with 9 bases matching TRBD1. V was pared by 4 bases and J by 6 bases, with 14 bases of the junction left unmatched. Germline CDR1 and CDR2: SGHDT and YYEEEE. CDR3 length equals 17 residues. The DNA for the CDR3 is TGTGCCAGCAGCCGGACCAGTGGGACAGGGACAATCAATGAGCAGTTCTTC. This codes for CASSRTSGTGTINEQFF. The complete variable domain, with remaining parts taken from reference TRBV5-6 and TRBJ2-1, reads DAGVTQSPTHLIKTRGQQVTLRCSPKSGHDTVSWYQQALGQGPQFIFQYYEEEERQRGNFPDRFSGHQFPNYSSELNVNALLLGDSALYLCASSRTSGTGTINEQFFGPGTRLTVL.